The 12 T cell receptor beta chains given below trace back to one sample, sequenced in a study of blood T cell repertoires in COVID-19. Clones were read by immunoSEQ multiplex PCR, and TCRdb kept only the in-frame ones, dropping some. The top ten hold around a third of the sample, which has over 35,000 clones, approximately 83% seen once. The source material was peripheral blood. The receptors shown here come from a woman aged 80 or over with COVID-19, enrolled during active disease.

This rearrangement joins TRBV5-6 to TRBJ2-2; 8 positions match TRBD2. The germline V gene has CDR1 SGHDT and CDR2 YYEEEE. This CDR3 is built from 15 residues. J gave up 3 bases and V 7 bases, and 8 bases lay outside the gene matches. The CDR3 protein is CASVLLGGDTGELFF. In nucleotides, the CDR3 is TGTGCCAGCGTTCTCCTCGGGGGGGACACCGGGGAGCTGTTTTTT.

J is TRBJ2-7 and V is TRBV12-3 or TRBV12-4; TRBD1 agrees at 10 bases. The CDR3 spans 12 residues. The CDR3 coding sequence is TGTGCCAGCAGTCCCGACAGGGGGCGCCTGGAAGTA. Translation gives CASSPDRGRLEV.

This chain connects TRBV5-5 to TRBJ1-2; 11 bases are shared with TRBD1. The CDR3 extends over 14 amino acids. Germline V gene data show CDR1 as SGHKS and CDR2 as YYEKEE (reference sequence). The ends lost 3 bases at V and 8 bases at J; junction bases unmatched: 6. In nucleotides, the CDR3 is TGTGCCAGCAGCTCGGACAGGGGGCTTAGAGGCTACACCTTC. Translation gives CASSSDRGLRGYTF. Variable domain in full (rest from reference TRBV5-5 and TRBJ1-2): DAGVTQSPTHLIKTRGQQVTLRCSPISGHKSVSWYQQVLGQGPQFIFQYYEKEERGRGNFPDRFSARQFPNYSSELNVNALLLGDSALYLCASSSDRGLRGYTFGSGTRLTVV.

V usage is TRBV28 and J usage is TRBJ1-4; D gene uncertain. The germline CDR1 and CDR2 sequences are MDHEN and SYDVKM. This CDR3 comprises 16 residues. With 4 bases removed from V and 0 bases from J, the gap between germline ends came to 12 bases. CDR3 protein: CASSSAGAATNEKLFF. The CDR3 DNA sequence: TGTGCCAGCAGTTCAGCAGGCGCTGCAACTAATGAAAAACTGTTTTTT.

This rearrangement joins TRBV27 to TRBJ1-6, with 7 bases fitting TRBD1. The CDR3 has 16 residues. V shed 4 bases, J shed 7 bases, and the junction held 10 bases outside the gene matches. CDR1 and CDR2 (germline): MNHEY, SMNVEV (reference sequence). The CDR3 nucleotides are TGTGCCAGCAGTTCCACCGGGACAGTTAACAATTCACCCCTCCACTTT. Its translation: CASSSTGTVNNSPLHF.

The chain combines TRBV6-2 or TRBV6-3 with TRBJ1-1; D is possibly TRBD1 (6 bases). The germline gives CDR1 MNHEY, CDR2 SVGEGT. CDR3 length: 15 amino acids. Trimming took off 4 bases at V and 0 bases at J, with 12 bases between the two ends. CDR3 loop: CASSFRDIVNTEAFF. CDR3 nucleotide sequence: TGTGCCAGCAGTTTCCGGGACATTGTGAACACTGAAGCTTTCTTT.

This chain links TRBV25-1 with TRBJ2-1; D gene ambiguous. V gave up 7 bases and J gave up 0 bases, with 13 bases separating them. The germline gives CDR1 MGHDK, CDR2 SYGVNS. The CDR3 extends over 15 amino acids. CDR3 coding DNA: TGTGCCAGCACCTTACCTCTATGCTCCTACAATGAGCAGTTCTTC. The encoded protein is CASTLPLCSYNEQFF.

The genes are TRBV2 and TRBJ1-1; D perhaps matches TRBD1 (5 bases). Trimming removed 6 bases at V and 8 bases at J, with 13 bases between. CDR1 and CDR2 (germline): SNHLY, FYNNEI. The CDR3 has 12 amino acids. Here the CDR3 DNA reads TGTGCCAGCAGCGAGCAAGGGGAAGAAGCTTTCTTT. Protein: CASSEQGEEAFF.

V is TRBV6-1 and J is TRBJ2-5, with 14 bases that match TRBD2. This CDR3 spans 16 amino acids. Germline CDR1 reads MNHNS; CDR2 reads SASEGT. The junction had 4 bases not matched to a gene; V was cut back by 3 bases and J by 4 bases. In DNA form, the CDR3 reads TGTGCCAGCAGTGAGACTAGCGGGGGGGGTCGAGAGACCCAGTACTTC. The encoded protein is CASSETSGGGRETQYF.

The V gene is TRBV18, the J gene TRBJ1-5; the match to TRBD1 covers 12 bases. Germline-derived CDR1 and CDR2 are KGHSH and LQKENI. The CDR3 extends over 18 amino acids. V lost 3 bases, J lost 2 bases, and 8 bases stayed unmatched. CDR3 DNA: TGTGCCAGCTCACCCGTCCCGGGACAGGGGGCGGGCAATCAGCCCCAGCATTTT. Its protein product is CASSPVPGQGAGNQPQHF.

V usage is TRBV6-1 and J usage is TRBJ2-5, with no clear D. CDR3 size: 13 residues. V lost 0 bases and J lost 5, with 7 bases in between. The germline gives CDR1 MNHNS, CDR2 SASEGT. The CDR3 sequence: CASSEALRETQYF. In nucleotides, the CDR3 is TGTGCCAGCAGTGAAGCGCTTCGGGAGACCCAGTACTTC.

This clone was counted a few times. The chain combines TRBV7-9 with TRBJ2-3; D might be TRBD2 (6 bases). V gave up 1 base and J gave up 3 bases, with 20 bases separating them. Germline V lookup: CDR1 SEHNR, CDR2 FQNEAQ (reference sequence). The length of the CDR3 is 18 residues. The CDR3 nucleotides read TGTGCCAGCAGCTTAGGCCGACGCGTCTCGCGGGGAACAGATACGCAGTATTTT. Protein sequence: CASSLGRRVSRGTDTQYF.